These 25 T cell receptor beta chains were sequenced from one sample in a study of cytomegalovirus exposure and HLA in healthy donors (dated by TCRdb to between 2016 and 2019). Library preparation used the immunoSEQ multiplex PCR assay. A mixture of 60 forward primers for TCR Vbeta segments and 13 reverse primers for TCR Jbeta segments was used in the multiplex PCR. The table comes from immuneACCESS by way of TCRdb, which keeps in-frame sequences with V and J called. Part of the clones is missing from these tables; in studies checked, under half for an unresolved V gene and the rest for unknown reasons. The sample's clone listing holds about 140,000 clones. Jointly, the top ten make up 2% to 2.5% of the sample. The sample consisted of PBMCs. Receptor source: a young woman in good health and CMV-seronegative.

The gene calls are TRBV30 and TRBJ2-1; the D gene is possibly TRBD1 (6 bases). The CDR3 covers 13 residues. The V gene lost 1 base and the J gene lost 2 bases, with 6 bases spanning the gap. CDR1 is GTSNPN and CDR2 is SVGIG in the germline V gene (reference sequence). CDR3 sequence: CAWSEGAYNEQFF. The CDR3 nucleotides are TGTGCCTGGAGTGAGGGGGCCTACAATGAGCAGTTCTTC.

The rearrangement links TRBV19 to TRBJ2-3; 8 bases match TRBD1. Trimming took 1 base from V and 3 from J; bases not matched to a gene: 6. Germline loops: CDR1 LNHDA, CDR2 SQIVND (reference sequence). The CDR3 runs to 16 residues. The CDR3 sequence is CASSIVGQGGTDTQYF. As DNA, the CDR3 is TGTGCCAGTAGTATAGTAGGACAGGGTGGGACAGATACGCAGTATTTT.

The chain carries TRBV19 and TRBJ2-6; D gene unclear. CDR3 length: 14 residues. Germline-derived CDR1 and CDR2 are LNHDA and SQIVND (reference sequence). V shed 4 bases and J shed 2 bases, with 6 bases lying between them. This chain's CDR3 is CASSTQAGANVLTF. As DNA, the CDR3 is TGTGCCAGTAGTACTCAGGCTGGGGCCAACGTCCTGACTTTC.

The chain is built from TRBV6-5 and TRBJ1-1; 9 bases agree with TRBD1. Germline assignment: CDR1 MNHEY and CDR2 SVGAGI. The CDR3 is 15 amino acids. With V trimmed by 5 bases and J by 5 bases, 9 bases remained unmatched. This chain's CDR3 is CASSAPGTGRTEAFF. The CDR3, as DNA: TGTGCCAGCAGTGCCCCAGGGACAGGGCGAACTGAAGCTTTCTTT.

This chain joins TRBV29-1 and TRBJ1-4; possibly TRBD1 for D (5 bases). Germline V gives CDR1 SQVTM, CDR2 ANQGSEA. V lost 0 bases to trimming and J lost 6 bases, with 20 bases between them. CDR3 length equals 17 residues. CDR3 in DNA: TGCAGCGTTGAAGATTTTGACGCCGACAGAAGTTATGAAAAACTGTTTTTT. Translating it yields CSVEDFDADRSYEKLFF.

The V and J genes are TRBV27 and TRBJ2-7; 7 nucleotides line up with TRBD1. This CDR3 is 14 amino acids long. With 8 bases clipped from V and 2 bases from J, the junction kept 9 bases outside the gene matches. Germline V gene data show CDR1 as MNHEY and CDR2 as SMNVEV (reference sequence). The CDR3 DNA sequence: TGTGCCAGCCGCGATGGGACAGTTACCTACGAGCAGTACTTC. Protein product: CASRDGTVTYEQYF.

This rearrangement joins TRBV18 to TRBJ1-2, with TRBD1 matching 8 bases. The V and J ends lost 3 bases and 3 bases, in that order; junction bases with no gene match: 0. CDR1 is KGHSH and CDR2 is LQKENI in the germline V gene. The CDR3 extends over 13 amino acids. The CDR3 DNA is TGTGCCAGCTCACCGGGACAGGACTATGGCTACACCTTC. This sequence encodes CASSPGQDYGYTF.

CDR3 residues: CASSGGTQYF. The DNA of the CDR3 is TGTGCCAGCAGCGGAGGGACCCAGTACTTC. The rearrangement uses TRBV7-8 and TRBJ2-5; a weak D match, TRBD2 (5 bases). The germline gives CDR1 SGHVS, CDR2 FQNEAQ. V was shortened by 5 bases and J by 7 bases, with 5 bases between the two germline ends. CDR3 length equals 10 residues.

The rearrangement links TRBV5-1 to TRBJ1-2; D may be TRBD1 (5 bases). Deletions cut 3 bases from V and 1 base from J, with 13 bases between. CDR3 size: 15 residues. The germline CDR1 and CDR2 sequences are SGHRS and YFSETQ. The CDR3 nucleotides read TGCGCCAGCAGCTACCTGCAGGGAAATAACTATGGCTACACCTTC. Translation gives CASSYLQGNNYGYTF.

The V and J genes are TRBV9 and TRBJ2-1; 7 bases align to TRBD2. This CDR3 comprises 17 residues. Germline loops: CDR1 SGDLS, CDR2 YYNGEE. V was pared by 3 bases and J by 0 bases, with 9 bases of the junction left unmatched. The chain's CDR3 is CASSAYPRGGSYNEQFF. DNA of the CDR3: TGTGCCAGCAGCGCCTATCCGCGCGGGGGCTCCTACAATGAGCAGTTCTTC.

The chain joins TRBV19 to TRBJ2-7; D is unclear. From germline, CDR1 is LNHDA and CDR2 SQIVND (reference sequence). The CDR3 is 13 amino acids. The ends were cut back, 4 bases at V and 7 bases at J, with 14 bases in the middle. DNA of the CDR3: TGTGCCAGTAGTAACGACCCAGGTAGTGAGCAGTACGTC. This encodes CASSNDPGSEQYV.

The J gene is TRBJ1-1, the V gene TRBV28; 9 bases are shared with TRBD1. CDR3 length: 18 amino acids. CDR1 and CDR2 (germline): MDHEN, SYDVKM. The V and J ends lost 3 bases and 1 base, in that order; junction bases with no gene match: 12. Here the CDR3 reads CASSLLGDRAGRNTEAFF. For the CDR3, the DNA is TGTGCCAGCAGTTTGTTGGGGGACAGGGCGGGGAGGAACACTGAAGCTTTCTTT. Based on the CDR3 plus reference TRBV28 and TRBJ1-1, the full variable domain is DVKVTQSSRYLVKRTGEKVFLECVQDMDHENMFWYRQDPGLGLRLIYFSYDVKMKEKGDIPEGYSVSREKKERFSLILESASTNQTSMYLCASSLLGDRAGRNTEAFFGQGTRLTVV.

CDR3 amino acids: CASSQDLVSVEAFF. As DNA, the CDR3 is TGTGCCAGCAGCCAAGATCTAGTGTCAGTCGAAGCTTTCTTT. The chain has TRBV14 and TRBJ1-1; the D is unclear. Germline assignment: CDR1 SGHDN and CDR2 FVKESK. CDR3 length: 14 residues. V was shortened by 0 bases and J by 8 bases, with 13 bases between the two germline ends. Full variable domain (rest looked up from reference TRBV14 and TRBJ1-1): EAGVTQFPSHSVIEKGQTVTLRCDPISGHDNLYWYRRVMGKEIKFLLHFVKESKQDESGMPNNRFLAERTGGTYSTLKVQPAELEDSGVYFCASSQDLVSVEAFFGQGTRLTVV.

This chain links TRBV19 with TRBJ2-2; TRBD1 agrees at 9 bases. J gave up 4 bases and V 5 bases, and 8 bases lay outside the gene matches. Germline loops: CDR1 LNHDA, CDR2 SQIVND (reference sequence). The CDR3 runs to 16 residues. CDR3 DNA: TGTGCCAGTAGTTCGCGACAGGGGGTTCTCACCGGGGAGCTGTTTTTT. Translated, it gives CASSSRQGVLTGELFF.

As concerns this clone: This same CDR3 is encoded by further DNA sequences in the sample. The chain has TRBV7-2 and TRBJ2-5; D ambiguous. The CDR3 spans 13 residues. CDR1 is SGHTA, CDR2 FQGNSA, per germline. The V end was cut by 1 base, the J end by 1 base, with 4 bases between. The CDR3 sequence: CASSLVLQETQYF. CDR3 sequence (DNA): TGTGCCAGCAGCTTAGTTCTCCAAGAGACCCAGTACTTC.

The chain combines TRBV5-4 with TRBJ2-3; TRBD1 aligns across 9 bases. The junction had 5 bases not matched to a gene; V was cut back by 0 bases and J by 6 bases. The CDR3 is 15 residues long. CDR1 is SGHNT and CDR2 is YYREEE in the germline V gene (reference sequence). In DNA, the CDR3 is TGTGCCAGCAGCTTGGACAGGGGGCGGTCGGATACGCAGTATTTT. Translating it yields CASSLDRGRSDTQYF.

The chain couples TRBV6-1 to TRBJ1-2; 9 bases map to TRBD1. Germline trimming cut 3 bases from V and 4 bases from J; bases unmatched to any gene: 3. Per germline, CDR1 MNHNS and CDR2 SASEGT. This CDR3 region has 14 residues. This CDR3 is CASSEIQGAYGYTF. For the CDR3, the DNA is TGTGCCAGCAGTGAGATACAGGGGGCCTATGGCTACACCTTC.

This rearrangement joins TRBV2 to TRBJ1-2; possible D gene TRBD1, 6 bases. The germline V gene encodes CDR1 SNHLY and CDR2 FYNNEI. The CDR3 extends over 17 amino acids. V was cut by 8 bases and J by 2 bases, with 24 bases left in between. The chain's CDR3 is CASPPPPPAGVNYGYTF. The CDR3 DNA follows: TGTGCCAGCCCCCCTCCCCCCCCCGCAGGGGTCAACTATGGCTACACCTTC. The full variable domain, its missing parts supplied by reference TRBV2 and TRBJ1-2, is EPEVTQTPSHQVTQMGQEVILRCVPISNHLYFYWYRQILGQKVEFLVSFYNNEISEKSEIFDDQFSVERPDGSNFTLKIRSTKLEDSAMYFCASPPPPPAGVNYGYTFGSGTRLTVV.

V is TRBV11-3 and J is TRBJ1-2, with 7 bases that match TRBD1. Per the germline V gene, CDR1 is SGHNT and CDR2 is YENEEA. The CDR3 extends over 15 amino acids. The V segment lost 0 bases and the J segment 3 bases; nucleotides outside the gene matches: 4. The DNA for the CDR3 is TGTGCCAGCAGCTTAGAAGGGGACAGAGACTATGGCTACACCTTC. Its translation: CASSLEGDRDYGYTF.

The CDR3 sequence: CAWRAGLSAGELFF. The CDR3 nucleotides are TGTGCCTGGAGGGCGGGACTTTCAGCCGGGGAGCTGTTTTTT. V and J are TRBV30 and TRBJ2-2; TRBD2 might be the D (6 bases). The germline V gene has CDR1 GTSNPN and CDR2 SVGIG (reference sequence). Trimming removed 3 bases from V and 6 bases from J, with 14 bases in between. The CDR3 runs 14 residues.

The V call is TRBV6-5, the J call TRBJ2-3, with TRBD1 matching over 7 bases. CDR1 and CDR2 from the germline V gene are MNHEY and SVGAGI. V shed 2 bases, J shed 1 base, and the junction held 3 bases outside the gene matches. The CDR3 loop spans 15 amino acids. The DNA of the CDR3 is TGTGCCAGCAGTTACCTAGGACAGGGCACAGATACGCAGTATTTT. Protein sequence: CASSYLGQGTDTQYF.

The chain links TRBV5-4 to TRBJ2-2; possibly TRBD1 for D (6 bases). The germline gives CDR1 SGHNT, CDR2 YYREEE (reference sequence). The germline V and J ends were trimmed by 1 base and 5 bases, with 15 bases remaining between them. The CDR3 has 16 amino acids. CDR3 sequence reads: CASSLLGGAVTGELFF. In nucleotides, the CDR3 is TGTGCCAGCAGCTTGCTTGGGGGCGCGGTAACCGGGGAGCTGTTTTTT.

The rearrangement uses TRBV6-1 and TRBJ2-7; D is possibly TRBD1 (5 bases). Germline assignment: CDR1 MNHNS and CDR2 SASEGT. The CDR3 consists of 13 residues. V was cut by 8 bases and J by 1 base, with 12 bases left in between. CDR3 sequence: CASLTTVSYEQYF. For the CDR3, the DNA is TGTGCCAGCCTAACGACAGTGTCCTACGAGCAGTACTTC.

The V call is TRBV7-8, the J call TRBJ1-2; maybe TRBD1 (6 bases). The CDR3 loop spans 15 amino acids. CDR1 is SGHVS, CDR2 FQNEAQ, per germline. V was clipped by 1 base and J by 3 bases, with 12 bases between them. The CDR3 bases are TGTGCCAGCAGCTTAGGACAGGCCCGCTACTATGGCTACACCTTC. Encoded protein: CASSLGQARYYGYTF.

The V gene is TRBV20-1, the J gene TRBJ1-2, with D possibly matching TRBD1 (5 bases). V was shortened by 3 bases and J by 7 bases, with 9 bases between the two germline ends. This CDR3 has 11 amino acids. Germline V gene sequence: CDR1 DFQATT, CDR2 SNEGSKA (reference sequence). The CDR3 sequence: CSASPGGGYTF. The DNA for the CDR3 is TGCAGTGCTAGCCCCGGGGGTGGCTACACCTTC.